This T cell receptor (beta chain) originates from a study of T-cell reconstitution after alpha-beta-depleted transplantation in children. TCRbeta library construction was performed incorporating unique molecular identifiers. TCRdb passed the PCR reads through MiXCR, listing each CDR3 protein once. The profile shows about 600,000 distinct CDR3 sequences, about 23% of them singletons. This clonotype was observed at least ten times. Its cognate antigen is unknown. In germline, CDR1 is MNHNS, CDR2 SASEGT. The CDR3 covers 14 residues. The V gene lost 2 bases and the J gene lost 7 bases, with 14 bases spanning the gap. Study findings and constraints: Surviving thymic progenitors and recipient T cells were the source of high TCRbeta diversity at day 60 in some patients. After transplant, at about two months, alpha-beta T cells were reportedly derived from several hundred expanded graft clones. T-cell numbers and diversity, one year after transplant, stemmed largely from T cells that were newly produced.

This rearrangement joins TRBV6-1 to TRBJ1-1; D is ambiguous. The TCR was taken from a boy under two years old who had a stem cell transplant for acute myeloid leukemia, so the T cells may come from the graft donor. This specimen consisted of PBMCs, mostly from graft donor cells, obtained 360 days after TCRalphabeta/CD19-depleted stem cell transplant. CDR3 coding DNA: TGTGCCAGCAGTGAATCCTCCCCGGCAGGTGAAGCTTTCTTT. This encodes CASSESSPAGEAFF.